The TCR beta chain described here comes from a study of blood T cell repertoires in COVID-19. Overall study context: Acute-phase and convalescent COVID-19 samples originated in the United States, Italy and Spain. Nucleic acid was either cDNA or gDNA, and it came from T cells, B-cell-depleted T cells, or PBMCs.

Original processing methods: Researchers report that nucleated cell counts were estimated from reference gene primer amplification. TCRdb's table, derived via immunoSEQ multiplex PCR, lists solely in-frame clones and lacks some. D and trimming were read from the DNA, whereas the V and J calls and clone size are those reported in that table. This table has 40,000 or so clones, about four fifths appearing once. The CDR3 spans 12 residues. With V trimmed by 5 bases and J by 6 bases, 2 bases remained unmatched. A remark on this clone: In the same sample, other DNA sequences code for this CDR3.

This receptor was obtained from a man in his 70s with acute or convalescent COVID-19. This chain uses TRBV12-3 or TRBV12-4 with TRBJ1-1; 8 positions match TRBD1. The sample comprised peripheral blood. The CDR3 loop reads CASSTGGAEAFF. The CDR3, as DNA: TGTGCCAGCAGTACAGGGGGGGCTGAAGCTTTCTTT.